Sequencing of this T cell receptor beta chain was carried out in a study of tumor-infiltrating lymphocytes in primary liver carcinoma. The study, taken as a whole, reports: Tumor-adjacent and tumor-blood pairs overlapped less than tumor region pairs did.

There are 14 residues in the CDR3. Germline assignment: CDR1 GTSNPN and CDR2 SVGIG (reference sequence). V was pared by 6 bases and J by 3 bases, with 16 bases between. RNA was extracted from whole blood without cell sorting, alongside germline DNA. Chronic HBV infection, untreated so far, was present in the patients. TCR beta cDNA was reverse-transcribed from roughly 0.45 ug of total RNA. The reaction used a constant-region primer and ProtoScript II reverse transcriptase. The TCR beta library was amplified through three nested multiplex PCR rounds in a modified ARM-PCR procedure. The first two PCR rounds, nine to ten cycles each, used TRBV1-TRBV30 forward primers and a C-beta reverse primer. TCRdb fed the multiplex PCR reads into MiXCR, producing one record per CDR3 protein. The data hold over 250,000 distinct CDR3 sequences, with almost 60% observed a single time. This clonotype was found once. Its cognate antigen is unknown.

The specimen was peripheral blood. The chain couples TRBV30 to TRBJ2-3; TRBD2 might be the D (6 bases). The TCR was taken from a woman aged 30 to 39 with primary liver carcinoma and hepatitis B virus infection. CDR3 in amino acids: CACSTSRTTDTQYF. DNA for the CDR3: TGTGCCTGTAGTACTAGCAGGACGACAGATACGCAGTATTTT.